This TCR beta chain is from a study of OX40 agonist ivuxolimab in advanced cancers. About the research overall: Of the participants, 40% had some prior anti-PD-1, anti-PD-L1 or anti-CTLA-4 therapy, which was allowed. Study findings and constraints: In the 0.1 to 3.0 mg/kg range, CD4+ and CD8+ blood T cells had expanded clonally by week 6. The study found among the lowest clonal expansion in partial responders at 0.1-3.0 mg/kg.

As concerns this clone: The antigen is undetermined.

This CDR3 comprises 13 residues. Germline CDR1 and CDR2: MNHNS and SASEGT. Trimming left V 6 bases short and J 4 bases short, with 10 bases between. Measured with immunoSEQ multiplex PCR; TCRdb has only the in-frame clones, and not every one. The sample yields about 73,000 clones, just under 90% seen once. The input for sequencing was CD4+ or CD8+ T cells sorted from blood, taken in a trial of the OX40 agonist ivuxolimab. This TCR was sampled from an adult with an advanced solid tumor such as melanoma, head and neck, liver or kidney cancer. The V and J genes are TRBV6-1 and TRBJ1-3, with D perhaps matching TRBD1 (6 bases). The CDR3 spells CASSGGTGNTIYF. DNA of the CDR3: TGTGCCAGCAGCGGTGGGACAGGAAACACCATATATTTT.